Sequencing of this T cell receptor beta chain was carried out in a study of T cells in narcolepsy. About the research overall: Patients with NT1 or NT2 and healthy control donors were enrolled.

The method was immunoSEQ multiplex PCR; TCRdb's version includes in-frame clones alone and lacks a portion of them. Of around 18,000 clones in the sample, around 77% are singletons; the top ten hold more than 13%. The source of this sequence is a human donor with narcolepsy. Sequenced material: CD45RA- memory CD8+ T cells from PBMCs.

This CDR3 is CASSPTTGADYEQYF. The CDR3 bases are TGTGCCAGCAGCCCCACGACAGGGGCGGACTACGAGCAGTACTTC. The rearrangement uses TRBV6-5 and TRBJ2-7, with TRBD1 matching over 8 bases. Trimming removed 6 bases from V and 3 bases from J; junction bases left unmatched: 10. Germline lookup yields CDR1 MNHEY and CDR2 SVGAGI. The CDR3 consists of 15 residues.